This T cell receptor (beta chain) appears in the sequencing data of a study of T cell changes during pregnancy in multiple sclerosis. Repertoires were generated with immunoSEQ multiplex PCR, while TCRdb's copy carries only in-frame clones and drops some. The table includes about 36,000 clones, under 95% detected once. The CDR3 has 13 amino acids. CDR1 is MRHNA, CDR2 SNTAGT, per germline. Deletions cut 10 bases from V and 2 bases from J, with 12 bases between. The receptor was isolated from a female donor with multiple sclerosis, enrolled in a pregnancy study. The material was CD4+ T cells from peripheral blood mononuclear cells, obtained after pregnancy. V and J are TRBV6-4 and TRBJ2-1; D call uncertain. CDR3: CATLQSPYNEQFF. CDR3 DNA: TGTGCCACCCTTCAGTCTCCCTACAATGAGCAGTTCTTC.